Here is one T cell receptor (beta chain) with its context. This clonotype was seen repeatedly, ten times or more. Which antigen it targets is not known. Per-base qualities were not stored, and no clone one base away is much larger. The junction shows trimming of 6 bases on V and 8 bases on J, and the gene matches do not reach 8 bases of it. The CDR3 holds 15 amino acids from the cysteine to the phenylalanine. Only CDR3 DNA remains: 45 bases, in frame from the first base. CDR1 and CDR2, per the germline V gene, are MNHEY and SVGAGI. The data were obtained in a study of T-cell reconstitution after alpha-beta-depleted transplantation in children (TCRdb year 2016). Regarding the complete study: Using TCR repertoire profiling, the study quantitatively followed how T-cell immune reconstitution unfolded in children after TCRalphabeta/CD19-depleted allogeneic hematopoietic cell transplantation.

The method behind the library was PCR. The reads were generated on an Illumina HiSeq 2500. Molecular barcoding was employed in the preparation of TCR libraries, with unique molecular identifiers being used to normalize TCRbeta repertoire quantification. TCRdb took the public reads, trimmed them with fastp at Q25, ran MiXCR for clone calling and kept in-frame beta chains. Each CDR3 protein gets just one entry, which takes the most common genes and DNA from the rows behind it. For this sample the table gives around 270,000 distinct CDR3 sequences, of which about 7.3% were detected only once. 9.1% of the sample rests with the top ten. The treatment or condition label, as the study defines it: allogeneic hematopoietic cell transplantation with graft depleted of TCRalphabeta T cells and CD19 B cells. The children who served as transplant recipients had been given grafts of TCRalphabeta/CD19-depleted allogeneic hematopoietic cells.

General conclusions and limits of the study: Over subsequent months, a decline in hyperexpanded clone frequencies was noted, and after one year, T-cell counts and TCRbeta diversity were mostly ascribed to newly produced T cells. The apparently early alphabetaT-cell count recovery about two months after transplant was reportedly dependent on only several hundred rapidly expanded clones derived from non-depleted graft cells. The high TCRbeta diversity at day 60 in some patients was ascribed to recipient T cells and intrathymic progenitors that had survived conditioning.

This sample comprised peripheral blood, obtained 360 days after TCRalphabeta/CD19-depleted stem cell transplant. This sequence was found in a female patient younger than 10 who had a stem cell transplant for Fanconi anemia, so the T cells may come from the graft donor. The chain links TRBV6-5 with TRBJ2-1, with 12 junctional bases fitting TRBD2. The base sequence is TGTGCCAGCAGCTTACTAGCGGGAGGATGGGATGAGCAGTTCTTC. This gives the protein CASSLLAGGWDEQFF.